This section outlines one TCR beta chain sequence together with its context. cDNA reverse transcribed from extracted RNA served as the sequencing template. The assay was immunoSEQ multiplex PCR, and TCRdb's table has in-frame clones only and misses some. Among 150,000 to 200,000 clones listed, less than 70% were seen once. The data stem from a study of CD8+ T cells in alopecia areata. Study details: Percent affected scalp area, the SALT score, rated treated patients' severity.

J gave up 6 bases and V 0 bases, and 8 bases lay outside the gene matches. Germline V gene sequence: CDR1 MGHDK, CDR2 SYGVNS. The CDR3 contains 15 residues. Treatment described: oral pan-JAK inhibitor, 5-10 mg twice daily. This TCR was recovered from a human donor with alopecia areata. V is TRBV25-1 and J is TRBJ2-7; TRBD1 matches at 7 bases. Sequenced material: CD4+ T cells sorted from blood, taken at week 4, from a patient treated with tofacitinib. CDR3 sequence (DNA): TGTGCCAGCAGTGAATATGGCAACAGGGGAAGCGAGCAGTACTTC. Its protein product is CASSEYGNRGSEQYF.